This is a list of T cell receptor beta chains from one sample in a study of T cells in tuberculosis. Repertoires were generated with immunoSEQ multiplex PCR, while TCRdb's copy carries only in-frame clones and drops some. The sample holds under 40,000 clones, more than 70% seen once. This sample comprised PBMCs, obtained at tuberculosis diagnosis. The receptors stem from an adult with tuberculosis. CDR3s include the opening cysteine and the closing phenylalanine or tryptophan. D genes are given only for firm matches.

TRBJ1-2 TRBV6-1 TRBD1 CASSENLLQGARRTYGYTF TGTGCCAGCAGTGAAAACCTCCTCCAGGGGGCAAGGCGTACCTATGGCTACACCTTC
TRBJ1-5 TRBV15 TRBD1 CATSTTGGNQPQHF TGTGCCACCAGCACGACAGGGGGCAATCAGCCCCAGCATTTT
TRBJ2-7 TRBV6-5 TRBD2 CASSESGGFYEQYF TGTGCCAGCAGCGAAAGCGGGGGGTTTTACGAGCAGTACTTC
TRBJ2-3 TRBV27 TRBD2 CASSLSTSGADTQYF TGTGCCAGCAGTTTATCGACTAGCGGGGCAGATACGCAGTATTTT
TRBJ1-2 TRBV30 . CAWIFNRDHNYGYTF TGTGCCTGGATTTTCAACAGGGACCATAACTATGGCTACACCTTC
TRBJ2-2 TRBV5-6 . CASSLDLFATGELFF TGTGCCAGCAGCTTAGATCTATTCGCCACCGGGGAGCTGTTTTTT
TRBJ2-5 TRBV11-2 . CASSSTRAGPGELQYF TGTGCCAGCAGCTCCACCCGGGCAGGCCCCGGGGAGCTCCAGTACTTC
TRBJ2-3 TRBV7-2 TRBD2 CASSPTSGVPDTQYF TGTGCCAGCAGCCCAACTAGCGGGGTCCCAGATACGCAGTATTTT
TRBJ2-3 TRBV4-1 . CASSQDHGDTQYF TGCGCCAGCAGCCAAGATCACGGAGATACGCAGTATTTT
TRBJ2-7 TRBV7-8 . CASSPQYEQYF TGTGCCAGCAGCCCCCAATACGAGCAGTACTTC